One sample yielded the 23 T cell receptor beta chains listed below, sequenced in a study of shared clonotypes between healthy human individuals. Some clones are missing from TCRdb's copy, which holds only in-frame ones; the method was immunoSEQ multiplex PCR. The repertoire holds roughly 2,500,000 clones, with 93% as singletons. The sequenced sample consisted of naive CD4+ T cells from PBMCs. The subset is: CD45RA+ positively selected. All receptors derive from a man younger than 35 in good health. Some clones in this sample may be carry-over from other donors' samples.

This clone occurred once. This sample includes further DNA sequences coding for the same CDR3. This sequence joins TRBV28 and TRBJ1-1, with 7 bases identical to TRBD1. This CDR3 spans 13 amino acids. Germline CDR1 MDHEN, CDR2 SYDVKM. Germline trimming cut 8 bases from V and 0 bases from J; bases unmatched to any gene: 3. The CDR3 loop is CASRGQLNTEAFF. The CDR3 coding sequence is TGTGCCAGCCGGGGACAGTTGAACACTGAAGCTTTCTTT.

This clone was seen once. The DNA of the CDR3 is TGTGCCAGCAGCCCGGACCCTCCGGGGGAGCAGTACTTC. Translated: CASSPDPPGEQYF. V and J are TRBV11-2 and TRBJ2-7; possibly TRBD2 for D (5 bases). This CDR3 region has 13 residues. Looked up from germline, CDR1 is SGHAT and CDR2 is FQNNGV. V gave up 5 bases and J gave up 7 bases, with 15 bases separating them. The full variable domain, rest sourced from reference TRBV11-2 and TRBJ2-7, is EAGVAQSPRYKIIEKRQSVAFWCNPISGHATLYWYQQILGQGPKLLIQFQNNGVVDDSQLPKDRFSAERLKGVDSTLKIQPAKLEDSAVYLCASSPDPPGEQYFGPGTRLTVT.

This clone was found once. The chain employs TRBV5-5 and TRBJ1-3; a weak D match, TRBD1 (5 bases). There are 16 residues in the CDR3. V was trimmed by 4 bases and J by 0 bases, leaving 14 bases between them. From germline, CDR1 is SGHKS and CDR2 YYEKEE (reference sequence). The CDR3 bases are TGTGCCAGCAGCCCCGGGGGAGCCTCCTCTGGAAACACCATATATTTT. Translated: CASSPGGASSGNTIYF.

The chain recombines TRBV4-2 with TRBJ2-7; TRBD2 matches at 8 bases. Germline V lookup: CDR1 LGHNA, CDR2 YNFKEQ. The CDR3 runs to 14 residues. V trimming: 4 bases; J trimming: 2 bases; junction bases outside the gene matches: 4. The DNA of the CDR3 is TGTGCCAGCAGCCGACCGGGACTAGCCTACGAGCAGTACTTC. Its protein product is CASSRPGLAYEQYF.

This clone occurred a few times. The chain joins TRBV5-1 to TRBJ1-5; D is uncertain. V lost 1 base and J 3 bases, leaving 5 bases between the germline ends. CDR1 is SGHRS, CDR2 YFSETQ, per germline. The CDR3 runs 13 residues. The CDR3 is CASSLQPNQPQHF. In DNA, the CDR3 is TGCGCCAGCAGCTTGCAGCCCAATCAGCCCCAGCATTTT.

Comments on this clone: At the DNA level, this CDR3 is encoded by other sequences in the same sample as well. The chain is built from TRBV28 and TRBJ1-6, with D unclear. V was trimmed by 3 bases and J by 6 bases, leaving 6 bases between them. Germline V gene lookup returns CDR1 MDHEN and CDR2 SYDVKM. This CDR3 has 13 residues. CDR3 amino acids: CASSFRGNSPLHF. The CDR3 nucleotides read TGTGCCAGCAGTTTCCGGGGTAATTCACCCCTCCACTTT.

CDR3 nucleotide sequence: TGCGCCAGCAGCTCCTACATGACTTCTTCGGCGAATGAGCAGTTCTTC. Translation: CASSSYMTSSANEQFF. The chain joins TRBV5-1 to TRBJ2-1; D is uncertain. Deletions cut 3 bases from V and 7 bases from J, with 20 bases between. The germline CDR1 and CDR2 sequences are SGHRS and YFSETQ. This CDR3 comprises 16 residues.

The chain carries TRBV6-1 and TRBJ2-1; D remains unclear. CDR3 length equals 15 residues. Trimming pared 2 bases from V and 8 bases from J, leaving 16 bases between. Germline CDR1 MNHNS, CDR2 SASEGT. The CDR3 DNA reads TGTGCCAGCAGTGAATGGGGTATACGGAGTTATGAGCAGTTCTTC. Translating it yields CASSEWGIRSYEQFF.

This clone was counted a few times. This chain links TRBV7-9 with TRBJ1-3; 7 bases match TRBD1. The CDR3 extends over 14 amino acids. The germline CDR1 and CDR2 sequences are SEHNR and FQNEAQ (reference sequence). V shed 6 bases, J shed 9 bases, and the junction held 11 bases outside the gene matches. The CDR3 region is CASRSGTAESTIYF. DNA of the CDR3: TGTGCCAGCAGATCCGGGACAGCGGAAAGCACCATATATTTT.

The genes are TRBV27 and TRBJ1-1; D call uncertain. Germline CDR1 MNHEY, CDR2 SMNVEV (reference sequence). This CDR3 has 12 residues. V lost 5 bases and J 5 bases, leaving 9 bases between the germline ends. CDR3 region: CASSRPGTEAFF. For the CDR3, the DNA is TGTGCCAGCAGTCGCCCCGGGACTGAAGCTTTCTTT.

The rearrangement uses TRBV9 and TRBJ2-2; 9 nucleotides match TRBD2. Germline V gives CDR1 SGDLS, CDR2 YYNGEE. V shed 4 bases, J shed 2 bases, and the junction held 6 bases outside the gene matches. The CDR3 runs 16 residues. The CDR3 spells CASSFSSGRNTGELFF. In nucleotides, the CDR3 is TGTGCCAGCAGCTTTAGTAGCGGGAGAAACACCGGGGAGCTGTTTTTT.

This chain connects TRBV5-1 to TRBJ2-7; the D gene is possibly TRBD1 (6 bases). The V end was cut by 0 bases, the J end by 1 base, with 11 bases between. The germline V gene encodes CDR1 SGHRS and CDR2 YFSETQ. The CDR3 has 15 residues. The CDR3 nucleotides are TGCGCCAGCAGCTTGGTAAGGACAGCGTCCTACGAGCAGTACTTC. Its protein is CASSLVRTASYEQYF.

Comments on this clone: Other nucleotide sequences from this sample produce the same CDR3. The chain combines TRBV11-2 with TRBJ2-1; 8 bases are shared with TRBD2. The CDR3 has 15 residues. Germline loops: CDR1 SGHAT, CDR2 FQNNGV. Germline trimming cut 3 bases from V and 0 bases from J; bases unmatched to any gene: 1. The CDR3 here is CASSFTSGSYNEQFF. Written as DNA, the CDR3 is TGTGCCAGCAGCTTCACTAGCGGCTCCTACAATGAGCAGTTCTTC.

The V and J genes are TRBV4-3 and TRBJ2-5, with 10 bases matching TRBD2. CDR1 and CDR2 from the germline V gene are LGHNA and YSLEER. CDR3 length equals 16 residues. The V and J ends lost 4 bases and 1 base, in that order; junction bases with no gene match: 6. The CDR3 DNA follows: TGCGCCAGCAGCCCCCGGGGACTAGCGTTCCAAGAGACCCAGTACTTC. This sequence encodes CASSPRGLAFQETQYF.

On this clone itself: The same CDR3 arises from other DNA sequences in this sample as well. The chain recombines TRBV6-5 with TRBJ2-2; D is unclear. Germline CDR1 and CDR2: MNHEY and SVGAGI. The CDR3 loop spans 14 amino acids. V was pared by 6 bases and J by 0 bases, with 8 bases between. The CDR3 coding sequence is TGTGCCAGCAGGAGAACTGCGAACACCGGGGAGCTGTTTTTT. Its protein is CASRRTANTGELFF.

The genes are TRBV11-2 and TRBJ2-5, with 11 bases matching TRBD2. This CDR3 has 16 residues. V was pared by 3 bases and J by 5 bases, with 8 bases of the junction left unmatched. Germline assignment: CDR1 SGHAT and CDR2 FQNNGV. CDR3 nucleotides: TGTGCCAGCAGCTTTGGACTAGCGGGCAGGGGGGAGACCCAGTACTTC. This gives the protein CASSFGLAGRGETQYF.

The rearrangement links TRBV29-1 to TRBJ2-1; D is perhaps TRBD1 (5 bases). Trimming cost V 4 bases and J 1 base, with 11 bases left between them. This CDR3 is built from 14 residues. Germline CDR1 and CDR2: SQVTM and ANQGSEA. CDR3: CSVGDSGSYNEQFF. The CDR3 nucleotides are TGCAGCGTTGGAGACAGTGGGTCCTACAATGAGCAGTTCTTC.

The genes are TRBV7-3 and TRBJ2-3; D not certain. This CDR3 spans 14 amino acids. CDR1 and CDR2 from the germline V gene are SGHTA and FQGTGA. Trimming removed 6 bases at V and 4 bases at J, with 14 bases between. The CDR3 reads CASSPSKESDTQYF. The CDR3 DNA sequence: TGTGCCAGCAGTCCTTCGAAAGAATCAGATACGCAGTATTTT.

The CDR3 DNA follows: TGTGCCAGCAGCAACCAACAAGGGACCGCCGGCTCTGGAAACACCATATATTTT. It codes for CASSNQQGTAGSGNTIYF. The chain carries TRBV9 and TRBJ1-3; D might be TRBD1 (5 bases). The CDR3 length is 18 residues. CDR1 is SGDLS, CDR2 YYNGEE, per germline. Trimming left V 4 bases short and J 0 bases short, with 20 bases between. Filled out from reference TRBV9 and TRBJ1-3, the complete variable domain reads DSGVTQTPKHLITATGQRVTLRCSPRSGDLSVYWYQQSLDQGLQFLIQYYNGEERAKGNILERFSAQQFPDLHSELNLSSLELGDSALYFCASSNQQGTAGSGNTIYFGEGSWLTVV.

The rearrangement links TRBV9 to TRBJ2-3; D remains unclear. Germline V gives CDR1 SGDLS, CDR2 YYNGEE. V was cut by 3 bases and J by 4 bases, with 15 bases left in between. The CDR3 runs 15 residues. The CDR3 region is CASSADPRAADTQYF. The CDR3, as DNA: TGTGCCAGCAGCGCCGACCCACGGGCGGCAGATACGCAGTATTTT.

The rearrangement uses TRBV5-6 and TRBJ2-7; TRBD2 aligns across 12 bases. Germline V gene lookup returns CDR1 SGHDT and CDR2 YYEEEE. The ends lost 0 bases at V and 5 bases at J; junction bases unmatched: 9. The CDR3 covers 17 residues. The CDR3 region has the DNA TGTGCCAGCAGCTTGGGCTCTCTAGCGGGAGGGAGCCACGAGCAGTACTTC. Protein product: CASSLGSLAGGSHEQYF.

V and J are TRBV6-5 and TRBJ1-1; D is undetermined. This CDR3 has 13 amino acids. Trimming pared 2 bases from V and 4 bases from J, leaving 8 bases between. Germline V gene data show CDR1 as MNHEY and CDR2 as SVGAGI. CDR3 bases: TGTGCCAGCAGTTACCCGGCAGGCACTGAAGCTTTCTTT. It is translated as CASSYPAGTEAFF.

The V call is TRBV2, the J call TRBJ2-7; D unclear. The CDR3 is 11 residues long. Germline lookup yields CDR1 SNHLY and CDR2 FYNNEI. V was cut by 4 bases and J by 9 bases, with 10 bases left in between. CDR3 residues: CASSGSSGQYF. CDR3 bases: TGTGCCAGCAGTGGATCGTCGGGGCAGTACTTC.